The T cell receptor (beta chain) under discussion was sequenced for a study of cytomegalovirus exposure and HLA in healthy donors. Study-level findings and limits: Rarity marked most TCR sequences, yet some public TCRs occurred in many donors. Reports showed the classifier diagnosing cytomegalovirus status with high specificity and sensitivity. The study designated fewer than 200 TCR beta chains cytomegalovirus-associated.

Trimming cost V 2 bases and J 5 bases, with 7 bases left between them. CDR1 MNHEY and CDR2 SMNVEV come from the germline V gene (reference sequence). The CDR3 extends over 12 amino acids. The PCR ran on 60 Vbeta and 13 Jbeta primers. Some clones are missing from TCRdb's copy, which holds only in-frame ones; the method was immunoSEQ multiplex PCR. The table lists about 190,000 clones, just under 75% of them singletons, with approximately 3.1% in the top ten. As regards this clone: Antigen unknown.

This receptor was taken from a woman aged 25-40 years in good health and CMV-seropositive. Source material: PBMCs. The chain couples TRBV27 to TRBJ2-7; tentatively, D is TRBD2 (6 bases). The CDR3 DNA reads TGTGCCAGCAGTTTAGGAGGGAACGAGCAGTACTTC. Amino acids: CASSLGGNEQYF.